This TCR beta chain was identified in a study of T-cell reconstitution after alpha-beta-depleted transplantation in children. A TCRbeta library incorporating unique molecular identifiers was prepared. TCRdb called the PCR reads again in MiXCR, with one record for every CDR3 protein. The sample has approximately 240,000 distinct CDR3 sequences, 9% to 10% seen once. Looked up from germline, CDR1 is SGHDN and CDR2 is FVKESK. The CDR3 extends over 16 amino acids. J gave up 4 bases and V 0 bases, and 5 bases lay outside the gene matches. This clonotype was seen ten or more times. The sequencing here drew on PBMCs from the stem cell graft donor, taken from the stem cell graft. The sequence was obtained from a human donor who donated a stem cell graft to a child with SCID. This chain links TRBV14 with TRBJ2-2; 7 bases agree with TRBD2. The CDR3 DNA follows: TGTGCCAGCAGCCAAGAGGTCGGGGGGATCACCGGGGAGCTGTTTTTT. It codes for CASSQEVGGITGELFF.